This record concerns one T cell receptor (beta chain) sequence. Its target is unknown. The entry originates in a study of response to subunit inactivated influenza vaccine. TCRdb re-analysed the RT-PCR reads in MiXCR, keeping a single row per CDR3 protein. There are around 580,000 distinct CDR3 sequences in the sample; around 15% occur only once, and 8.5% to 14% lies in the top ten. Findings and limits, study-wide: New T cells are recruited in small numbers by each seasonal influenza vaccination, according to the authors' suggestion.

The CDR3 spans 15 residues. Germline V lookup: CDR1 SEHNR, CDR2 FQNEAQ (reference sequence). V lost 5 bases and J lost 4, with 17 bases in between. The sequencing here drew on PBMCs from blood, taken about 13 days after vaccination. The TCR comes from a man aged 45-65 years who received an inactivated influenza vaccine. The V call is TRBV7-9, the J call TRBJ1-1; D is perhaps TRBD1 (6 bases). CDR3 sequence reads: CASSPREGGSTEAFF. The CDR3 DNA reads TGTGCCAGCAGCCCCCGTGAGGGGGGGAGCACTGAAGCTTTCTTT.